This TCR beta chain appears in the sequencing data of a study of blood T cell repertoires in COVID-19. Authors' analysis steps: By means of reference gene primer amplification, nucleated cell counts were estimated. Data came from immunoSEQ multiplex PCR; TCRdb stores just in-frame clones and leaves some out. V, J and clone size are taken as reported in that table, and D and trimming were inferred from the DNA itself. The profile covers 110,000 to 150,000 clones, with 75% to 90% appearing a single time and approximately 11% taken by the ten largest. The CDR3 covers 17 residues. Trimming stripped 5 bases from V and 2 bases from J, with 20 bases between. Germline CDR1 and CDR2: MDHEN and SYDVKM. In terms of age and location, participants ranged from roughly 18 to 90 years and lived in fewer than 30 US areas.

Sequencing was carried out using PBMCs or T cells enriched from blood (not recorded which). The sequence was obtained from a man aged 55 to 69 who had recovered from COVID-19. The rearrangement joins TRBV28 to TRBJ2-3; D is unclear. The CDR3 DNA reads as TGTGCCAGCAGTCCCCTTACTCTAGGTAGATCCACAGATACGCAGTATTTT. Its protein is CASSPLTLGRSTDTQYF.